These 16 T cell receptor beta chains share one sample of origin, sequenced in a study of blood T cell repertoires in COVID-19. Assay used: immunoSEQ multiplex PCR; TCRdb lists only in-frame clones, some missing. Seen here are about 190,000 clones, around 85% observed once, and the top ten hold about 3.5%. The sequencing sample was made of PBMCs or T cells enriched from blood (not recorded which). These receptors all stem from a woman aged 30 to 39 who had recovered from COVID-19.

The J gene is TRBJ1-2, the V gene TRBV27; D may be TRBD1 (6 bases). V was clipped by 5 bases and J by 0 bases, with 13 bases between them. Looked up from germline, CDR1 is MNHEY and CDR2 is SMNVEV (reference sequence). This CDR3 has 15 amino acids. For the CDR3, the DNA is TGTGCCAGCAGTAAGGGACAAAGAGCTAACTATGGCTACACCTTC. Translating gives CASSKGQRANYGYTF.

This clone was seen ten or more times. The chain links TRBV6-5 to TRBJ2-7; D is unresolved. The germline V gene has CDR1 MNHEY and CDR2 SVGAGI. V lost 0 bases and J 2 bases, leaving 5 bases between the germline ends. This CDR3 has 13 amino acids. Written as DNA, the CDR3 is TGTGCCAGCAGTTACTCGCCAGCCTACGAGCAGTACTTC. Protein sequence: CASSYSPAYEQYF.

The rearrangement uses TRBV24-1 and TRBJ2-3, with D possibly TRBD2 on 5 matching bases. The CDR3 runs 16 residues. CDR1 is KGHDR and CDR2 is SFDVKD in the germline V gene. V lost 4 bases and J 3 bases, leaving 16 bases between the germline ends. The CDR3 sequence is CATSDGGRRRTDTQYF. CDR3 bases: TGTGCCACCAGTGACGGCGGGCGAAGAAGAACAGATACGCAGTATTTT.

The V gene is TRBV10-3, the J gene TRBJ1-4; 8 bases agree with TRBD1. The J segment lost 8 bases and the V segment lost 5 bases, leaving 10 bases of the junction unmatched. Per the germline V gene, CDR1 is ENHRY and CDR2 is SYGVKD. This CDR3 has 15 amino acids. The chain's CDR3 is CAISNRGTGQEKLFF. CDR3 coding DNA: TGTGCCATCAGTAACAGGGGGACAGGTCAAGAAAAACTGTTTTTT.

This clone occurred once. The chain uses TRBV14 and TRBJ2-4; 9 bases agree with TRBD1. Germline V lookup: CDR1 SGHDN, CDR2 FVKESK. The CDR3 runs 15 residues. J gave up 6 bases and V 0 bases, and 3 bases lay outside the gene matches. The DNA of the CDR3 is TGTGCCAGCAGCCAAGATCTGACAGGGGGAAACATTCAGTACTTC. Translated: CASSQDLTGGNIQYF.

In its sample, this clone was seen once. The chain has TRBV7-3 and TRBJ1-2; D remains unclear. The CDR3 is 15 amino acids. Germline CDR1 reads SGHTA; CDR2 reads FQGTGA. Trimming removed 0 bases at V and 5 bases at J, with 13 bases between. CDR3 loop: CASSLTSEGVYGYTF. The CDR3 DNA reads TGTGCCAGCAGCTTAACGTCAGAGGGTGTATATGGCTACACCTTC.

The chain has TRBV11-2 and TRBJ2-7; D is unresolved. V lost 1 base and J 0 bases, leaving 10 bases between the germline ends. Germline V gene sequence: CDR1 SGHAT, CDR2 FQNNGV. The CDR3 is 15 amino acids. CDR3 loop: CASSLVQHSSYEQYF. Here the CDR3 DNA reads TGTGCCAGCAGCTTAGTACAGCACAGCTCCTACGAGCAGTACTTC.

The V and J genes are TRBV29-1 and TRBJ1-1; 7 positions match TRBD1. V lost 6 bases and J lost 2; bases outside the gene matches: 9. Germline V lookup: CDR1 SQVTM, CDR2 ANQGSEA. The CDR3 consists of 14 residues. CDR3 protein: CSVRQTGVNTEAFF. The DNA for the CDR3 is TGCAGCGTCAGACAAACAGGGGTAAACACTGAAGCTTTCTTT.

The rearrangement joins TRBV7-6 to TRBJ2-1, with D possibly TRBD2 on 6 matching bases. CDR3 size: 17 residues. Germline lookup yields CDR1 SGHVS and CDR2 FNYEAQ. Trimming shortened V by 1 base and J by 4 bases, and 17 bases separated the two germline ends. The CDR3 loop reads CASSLGQIAAPYNEQFF. CDR3 in DNA: TGTGCCAGCAGCTTAGGGCAGATAGCGGCTCCTTACAATGAGCAGTTCTTC.

V usage is TRBV6-5 and J usage is TRBJ1-1; weak D call: TRBD1 (5 bases). V dropped 8 bases and J dropped 3 bases, with 16 bases sitting between them. This CDR3 contains 14 residues. Germline lookup yields CDR1 MNHEY and CDR2 SVGAGI. The CDR3 DNA reads as TGTGCCAGCCGCCACCGACAGAGCGACACTGAAGCTTTCTTT. Its protein is CASRHRQSDTEAFF.

The rearrangement uses TRBV2 and TRBJ2-1; D is perhaps TRBD2 (5 bases). The CDR3 covers 12 residues. V was shortened by 2 bases and J by 9 bases, with 8 bases between the two germline ends. Germline lookup yields CDR1 SNHLY and CDR2 FYNNEI. The CDR3 region has the DNA TGTGCCAGCAGTGAACGCGGGCTTGAGCAGTTCTTC. Translating gives CASSERGLEQFF.

The CDR3 region is CASSPDPGRDRTQNTIYF. DNA of the CDR3: TGTGCCAGTAGTCCAGACCCTGGCCGGGACAGAACTCAAAACACCATATATTTT. V usage is TRBV19 and J usage is TRBJ1-3, with 7 positions matching TRBD1. Germline V gene data show CDR1 as LNHDA and CDR2 as SQIVND (reference sequence). The V segment lost 5 bases and the J segment 6 bases; nucleotides outside the gene matches: 19. The CDR3 has 18 residues.

This rearrangement joins TRBV7-9 to TRBJ1-3, with 7 nucleotides matching TRBD1. The CDR3 sequence is 15 residues long. CDR1 and CDR2 (germline): SEHNR, FQNEAQ (reference sequence). Trimming took 5 bases from V and 0 from J; bases not matched to a gene: 4. CDR3 residues: CASSPDRNSGNTIYF. CDR3 DNA sequence: TGTGCCAGCAGCCCGGACAGGAACTCTGGAAACACCATATATTTT.

The rearrangement uses TRBV4-1 and TRBJ2-7; D is perhaps TRBD2 (5 bases). V dropped 3 bases and J dropped 6 bases, with 15 bases sitting between them. This CDR3 region has 14 residues. From germline, CDR1 is MGHRA and CDR2 YSYEKL. CDR3 loop: CASSHVGRAGEQYV. The CDR3 DNA is TGCGCCAGCAGCCACGTAGGTCGCGCGGGCGAGCAGTACGTC.

This clone was observed a few times. This chain joins TRBV27 and TRBJ1-2; 9 bases fit TRBD1. Looked up from germline, CDR1 is MNHEY and CDR2 is SMNVEV (reference sequence). V was pared by 6 bases and J by 1 base, with 0 bases of the junction left unmatched. The CDR3 loop spans 13 amino acids. CDR3 nucleotides: TGTGCCAGCAGGGACAGGGGTAACTATGGCTACACCTTC. Translating gives CASRDRGNYGYTF.

V and J are TRBV6-5 and TRBJ1-6; weak D call: TRBD1 (5 bases). The CDR3 is 15 amino acids. V dropped 2 bases and J dropped 4 bases, with 9 bases sitting between them. Germline CDR1 and CDR2: MNHEY and SVGAGI. CDR3 in amino acids: CASSYLTAYNSPLHF. In nucleotides, the CDR3 is TGTGCCAGCAGTTACCTGACAGCTTATAATTCACCCCTCCACTTT.